This entry concerns a single T cell receptor beta chain. This CDR3 is built from 15 residues. J gave up 4 bases and V 6 bases, and 12 bases lay outside the gene matches. Germline V lookup: CDR1 SGHRS, CDR2 YFSETQ. These data belong to a study of blood T cell repertoires in COVID-19. Study at large: Donors in the United States, Italy and Spain gave samples during acute or convalescent COVID-19. Sources were T cells, B-cell-depleted T cells, or PBMCs; the material itself was cDNA or gDNA.

As processed by the authors: Nucleated cell number was recorded as an estimate derived from reference gene primer amplification. Some clones are missing from TCRdb's copy, which holds only in-frame ones; the method was immunoSEQ multiplex PCR. That table gives V, J and clone size, and the DNA gave D and trimming. The sample records under 300,000 clones, roughly 84% being singletons. Material: peripheral blood. This TCR was recovered from a woman aged 35 to 49 with active or convalescent COVID-19. The genes are TRBV5-1 and TRBJ1-2; 7 bases match TRBD1. CDR3 loop: CASKHEGARLYGYTF. The CDR3 coding sequence is TGCGCCAGCAAGCATGAGGGGGCAAGACTCTATGGCTACACCTTC.